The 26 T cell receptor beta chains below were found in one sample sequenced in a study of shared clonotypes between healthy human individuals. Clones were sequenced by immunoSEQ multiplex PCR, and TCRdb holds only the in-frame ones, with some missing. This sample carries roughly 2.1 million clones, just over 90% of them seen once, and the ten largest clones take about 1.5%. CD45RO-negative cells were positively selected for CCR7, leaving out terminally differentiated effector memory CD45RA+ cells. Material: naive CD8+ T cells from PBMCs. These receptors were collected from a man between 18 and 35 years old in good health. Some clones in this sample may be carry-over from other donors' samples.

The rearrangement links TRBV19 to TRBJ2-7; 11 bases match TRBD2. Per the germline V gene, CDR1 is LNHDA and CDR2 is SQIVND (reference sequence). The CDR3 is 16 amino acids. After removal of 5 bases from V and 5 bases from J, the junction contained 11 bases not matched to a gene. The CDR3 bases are TGTGCCAGTAGTCTAGCGGGGGGATACTCCTGGAACGAGCAGTACTTC. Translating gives CASSLAGGYSWNEQYF.

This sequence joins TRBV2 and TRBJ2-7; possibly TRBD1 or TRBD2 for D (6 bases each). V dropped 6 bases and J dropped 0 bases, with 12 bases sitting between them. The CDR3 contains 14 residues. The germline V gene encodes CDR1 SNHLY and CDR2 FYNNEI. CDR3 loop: CASRAGGRSYEQYF. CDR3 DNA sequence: TGTGCCAGCAGAGCCGGGGGCCGCTCCTACGAGCAGTACTTC.

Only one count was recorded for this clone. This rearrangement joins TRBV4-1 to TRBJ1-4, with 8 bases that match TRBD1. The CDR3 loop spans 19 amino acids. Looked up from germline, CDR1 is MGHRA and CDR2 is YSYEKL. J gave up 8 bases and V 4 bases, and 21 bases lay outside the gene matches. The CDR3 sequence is CASSLETGDRLYLGEKLFF. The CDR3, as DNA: TGCGCCAGCAGCCTCGAAACGGGGGACAGGCTCTACCTGGGGGAAAAACTGTTTTTT.

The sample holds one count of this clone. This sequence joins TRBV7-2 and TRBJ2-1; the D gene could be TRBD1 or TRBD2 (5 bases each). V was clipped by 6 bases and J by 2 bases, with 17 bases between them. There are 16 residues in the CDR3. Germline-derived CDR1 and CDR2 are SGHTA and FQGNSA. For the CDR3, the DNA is TGTGCCAGCAGGCTTACGGGGCGGGTCGCCTACAATGAGCAGTTCTTC. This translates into CASRLTGRVAYNEQFF. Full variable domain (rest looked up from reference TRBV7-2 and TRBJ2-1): GAGVSQSPSNKVTEKGKDVELRCDPISGHTALYWYRQSLGQGLEFLIYFQGNSAPDKSGLPSDRFSAERTGGSVSTLTIQRTQQEDSAVYLCASRLTGRVAYNEQFFGPGTRLTVL.

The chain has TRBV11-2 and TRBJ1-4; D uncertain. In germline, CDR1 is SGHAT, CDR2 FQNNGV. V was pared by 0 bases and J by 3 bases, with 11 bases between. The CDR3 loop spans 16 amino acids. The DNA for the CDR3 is TGTGCCAGCAGCTTAGATCTGTCAGATTCTAATGAAAAACTGTTTTTT. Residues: CASSLDLSDSNEKLFF.

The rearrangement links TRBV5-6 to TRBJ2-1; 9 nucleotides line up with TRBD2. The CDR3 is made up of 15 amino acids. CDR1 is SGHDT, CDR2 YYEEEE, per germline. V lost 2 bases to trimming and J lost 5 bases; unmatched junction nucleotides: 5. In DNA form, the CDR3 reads TGTGCCAGCAGCTTCGGCGGGAGGGCCCACAATGAGCAGTTCTTC. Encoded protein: CASSFGGRAHNEQFF.

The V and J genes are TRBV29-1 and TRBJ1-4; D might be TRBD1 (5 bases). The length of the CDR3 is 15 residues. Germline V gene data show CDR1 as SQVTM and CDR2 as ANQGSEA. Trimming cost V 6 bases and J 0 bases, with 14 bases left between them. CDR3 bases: TGCAGCGTCTTGGGCGGGGGACCAACTAATGAAAAACTGTTTTTT. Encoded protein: CSVLGGGPTNEKLFF.

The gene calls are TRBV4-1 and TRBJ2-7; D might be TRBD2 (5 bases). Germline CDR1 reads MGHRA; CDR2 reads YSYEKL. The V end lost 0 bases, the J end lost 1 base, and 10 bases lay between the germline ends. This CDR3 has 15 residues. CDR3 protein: CASSQDGGGSYEQYF. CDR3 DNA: TGCGCCAGCAGCCAAGATGGAGGCGGTTCCTACGAGCAGTACTTC.

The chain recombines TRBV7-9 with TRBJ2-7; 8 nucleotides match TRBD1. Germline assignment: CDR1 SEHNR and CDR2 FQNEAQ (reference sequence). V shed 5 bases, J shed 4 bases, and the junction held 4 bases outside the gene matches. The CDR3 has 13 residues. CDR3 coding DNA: TGTGCCAGCAGCGAGGACAGGGATTACGAGCAGTACTTC. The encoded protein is CASSEDRDYEQYF.

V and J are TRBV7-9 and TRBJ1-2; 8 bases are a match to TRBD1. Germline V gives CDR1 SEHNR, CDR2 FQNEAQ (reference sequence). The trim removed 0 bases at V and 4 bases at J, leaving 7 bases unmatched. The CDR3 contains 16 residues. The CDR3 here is CASSLAGTGLTYGYTF. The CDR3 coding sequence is TGTGCCAGCAGCTTAGCCGGGACAGGACTGACCTATGGCTACACCTTC.

The CDR3 here is CASSYLSGQGWHEQFF. The CDR3 region has the DNA TGTGCCAGCAGCTATTTGTCGGGACAGGGGTGGCATGAGCAGTTCTTC. The rearrangement joins TRBV25-1 to TRBJ2-1; 10 bases match TRBD1. This CDR3 region has 16 residues. After removal of 6 bases from V and 8 bases from J, the junction contained 13 bases not matched to a gene. In germline, CDR1 is MGHDK, CDR2 SYGVNS.

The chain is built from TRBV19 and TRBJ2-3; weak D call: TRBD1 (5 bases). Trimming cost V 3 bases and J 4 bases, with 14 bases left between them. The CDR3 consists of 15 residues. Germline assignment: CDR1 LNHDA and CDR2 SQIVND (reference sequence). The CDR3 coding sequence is TGTGCCAGTAGTATTTTCAGGGCCGGGCCAGATACGCAGTATTTT. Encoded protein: CASSIFRAGPDTQYF.

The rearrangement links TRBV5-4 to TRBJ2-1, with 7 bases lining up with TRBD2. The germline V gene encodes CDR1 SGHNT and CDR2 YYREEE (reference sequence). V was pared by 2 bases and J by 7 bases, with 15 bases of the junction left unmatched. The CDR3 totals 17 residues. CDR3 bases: TGTGCCAGCAGCTTTGCTCCGAACTCCGACGGGGGGAATGAGCAGTTCTTC. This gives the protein CASSFAPNSDGGNEQFF.

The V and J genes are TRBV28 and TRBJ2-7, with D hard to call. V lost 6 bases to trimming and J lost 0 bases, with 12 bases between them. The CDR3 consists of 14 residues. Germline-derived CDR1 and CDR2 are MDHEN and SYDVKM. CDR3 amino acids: CASSSPLGSYEQYF. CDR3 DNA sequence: TGTGCCAGCAGCTCCCCTCTGGGCTCCTACGAGCAGTACTTC.

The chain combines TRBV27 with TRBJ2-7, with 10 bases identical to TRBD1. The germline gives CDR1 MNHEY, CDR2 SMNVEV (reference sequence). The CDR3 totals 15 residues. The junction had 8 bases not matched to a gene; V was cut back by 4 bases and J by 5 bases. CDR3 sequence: CASSSPGQGFDEQYF. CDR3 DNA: TGTGCCAGCAGTTCGCCGGGACAGGGGTTCGACGAGCAGTACTTC.

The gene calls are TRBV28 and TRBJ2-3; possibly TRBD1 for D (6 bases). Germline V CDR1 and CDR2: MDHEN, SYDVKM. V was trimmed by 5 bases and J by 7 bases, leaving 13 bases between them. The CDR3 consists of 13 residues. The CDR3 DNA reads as TGTGCCAGCAGTGCAAACCGGGACAATACGCAGTATTTT. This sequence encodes CASSANRDNTQYF.

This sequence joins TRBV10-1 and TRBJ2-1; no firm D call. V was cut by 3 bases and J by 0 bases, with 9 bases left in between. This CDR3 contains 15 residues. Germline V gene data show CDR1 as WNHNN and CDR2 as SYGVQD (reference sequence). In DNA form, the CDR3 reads TGCGCCAGCAGTGAATCACTCCTCTCCTACAATGAGCAGTTCTTC. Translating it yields CASSESLLSYNEQFF.

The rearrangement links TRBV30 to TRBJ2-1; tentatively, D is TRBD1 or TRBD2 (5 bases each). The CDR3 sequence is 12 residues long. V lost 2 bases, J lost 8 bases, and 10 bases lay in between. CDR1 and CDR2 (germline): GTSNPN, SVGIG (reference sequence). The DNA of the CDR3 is TGTGCCTGGAGTTCAGGGAGCCATGAGCAGTTCTTC. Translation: CAWSSGSHEQFF.

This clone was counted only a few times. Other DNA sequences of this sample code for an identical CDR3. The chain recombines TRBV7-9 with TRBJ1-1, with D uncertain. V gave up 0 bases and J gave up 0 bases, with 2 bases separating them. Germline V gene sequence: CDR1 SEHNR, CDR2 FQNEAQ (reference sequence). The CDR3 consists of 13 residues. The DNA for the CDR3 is TGTGCCAGCAGCTTAGCACTGAACACTGAAGCTTTCTTT. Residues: CASSLALNTEAFF. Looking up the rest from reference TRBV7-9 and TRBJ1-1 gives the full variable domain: DTGVSQNPRHKITKRGQNVTFRCDPISEHNRLYWYRQTLGQGPEFLTYFQNEAQLEKSRLLSDRFSAERPKGSFSTLEIQRTEQGDSAMYLCASSLALNTEAFFGQGTRLTVV.

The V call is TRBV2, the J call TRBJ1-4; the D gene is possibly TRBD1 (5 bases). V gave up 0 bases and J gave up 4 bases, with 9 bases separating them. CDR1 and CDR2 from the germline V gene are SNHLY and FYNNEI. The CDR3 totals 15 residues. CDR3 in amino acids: CASSEARDLNEKLFF. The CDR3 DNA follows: TGTGCCAGCAGTGAAGCCAGGGACCTTAATGAAAAACTGTTTTTT. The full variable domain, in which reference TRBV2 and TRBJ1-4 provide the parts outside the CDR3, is EPEVTQTPSHQVTQMGQEVILRCVPISNHLYFYWYRQILGQKVEFLVSFYNNEISEKSEIFDDQFSVERPDGSNFTLKIRSTKLEDSAMYFCASSEARDLNEKLFFGSGTQLSVL.

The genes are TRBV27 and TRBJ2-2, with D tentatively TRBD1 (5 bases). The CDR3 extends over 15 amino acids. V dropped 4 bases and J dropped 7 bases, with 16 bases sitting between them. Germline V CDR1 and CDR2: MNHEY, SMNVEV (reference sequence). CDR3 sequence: CASSSPWGGLGELFF. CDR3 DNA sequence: TGTGCCAGCAGTTCGCCATGGGGCGGTCTCGGGGAGCTGTTTTTT.

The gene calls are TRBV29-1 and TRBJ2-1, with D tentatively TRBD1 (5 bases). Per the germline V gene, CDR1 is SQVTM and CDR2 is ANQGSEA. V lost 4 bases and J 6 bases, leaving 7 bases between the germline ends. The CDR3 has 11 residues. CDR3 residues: CSVGGSNEQFF. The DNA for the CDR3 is TGCAGCGTTGGGGGCAGCAATGAGCAGTTCTTC.

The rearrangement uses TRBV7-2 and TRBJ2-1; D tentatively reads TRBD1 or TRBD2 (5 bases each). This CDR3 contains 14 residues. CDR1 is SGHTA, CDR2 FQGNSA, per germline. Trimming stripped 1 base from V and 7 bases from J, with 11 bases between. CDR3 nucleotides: TGTGCCAGCAGCTTAGGGGACGGACATAATGAGCAGTTCTTC. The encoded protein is CASSLGDGHNEQFF.

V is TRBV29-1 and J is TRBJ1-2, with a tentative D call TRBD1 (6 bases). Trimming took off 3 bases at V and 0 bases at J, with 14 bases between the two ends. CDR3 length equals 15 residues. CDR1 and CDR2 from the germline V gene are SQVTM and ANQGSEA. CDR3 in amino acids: CSVDTRRGTNYGYTF. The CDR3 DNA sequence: TGCAGCGTTGATACTCGGAGGGGGACTAACTATGGCTACACCTTC.

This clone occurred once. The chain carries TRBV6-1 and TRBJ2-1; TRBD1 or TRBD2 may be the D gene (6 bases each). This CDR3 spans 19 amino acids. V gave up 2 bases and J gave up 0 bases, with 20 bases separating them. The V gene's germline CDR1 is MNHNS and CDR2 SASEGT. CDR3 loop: CASSERGRGYTSSYNEQFF. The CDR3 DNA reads TGTGCCAGCAGTGAACGGGGGCGGGGCTACACAAGCTCCTACAATGAGCAGTTCTTC.

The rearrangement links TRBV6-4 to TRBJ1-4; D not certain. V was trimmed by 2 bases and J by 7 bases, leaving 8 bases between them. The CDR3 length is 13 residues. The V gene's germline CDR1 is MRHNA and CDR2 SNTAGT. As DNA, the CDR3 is TGTGCCAGCAGTGACCTCCCGAGTGAAAAACTGTTTTTT. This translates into CASSDLPSEKLFF.